This T cell receptor beta chain derives from a study of T cell responses to AZD1222 COVID-19 vaccine. Only in-frame clones appear in the TCRdb table, and some are missing; sequencing was by immunoSEQ multiplex PCR. The repertoire includes approximately 82,000 clones, roughly 81% of them detected once, and about an eighth sits in the top ten. Germline V gene data show CDR1 as KGHSH and CDR2 as LQKENI. This CDR3 has 16 amino acids. V lost 3 bases and J 1 base, leaving 13 bases between the germline ends. The receptor was isolated from an adult in good health. This specimen was peripheral blood, taken on day 0 of AZD1222 vaccination. V is TRBV18 and J is TRBJ1-5, with D uncertain. The CDR3 coding sequence is TGTGCCAGCTCACCGGTGCATAACCCGAGCAATCAGCCCCAGCATTTT. It codes for CASSPVHNPSNQPQHF.